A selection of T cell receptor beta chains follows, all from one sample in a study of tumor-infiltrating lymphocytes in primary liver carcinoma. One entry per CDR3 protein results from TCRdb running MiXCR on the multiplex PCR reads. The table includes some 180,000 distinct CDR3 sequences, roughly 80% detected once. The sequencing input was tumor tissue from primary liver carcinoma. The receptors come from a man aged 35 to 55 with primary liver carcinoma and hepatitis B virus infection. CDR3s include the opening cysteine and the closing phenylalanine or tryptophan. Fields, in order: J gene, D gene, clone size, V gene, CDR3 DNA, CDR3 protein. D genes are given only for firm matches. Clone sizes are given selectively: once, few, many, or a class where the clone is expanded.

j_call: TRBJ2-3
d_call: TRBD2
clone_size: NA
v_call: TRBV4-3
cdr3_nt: TGCGCCAGCAGCCAAGCTCGGGCTAGCGGGAGGGCCCTCGTAGATATGCAGTATTTT
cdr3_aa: CASSQARASGRALVDMQYF

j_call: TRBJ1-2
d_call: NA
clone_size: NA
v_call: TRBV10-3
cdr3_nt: TGTGCCATCAGTGAGTCAACAGGGCTCTCAGCCTATTGTTACACCTTC
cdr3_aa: CAISESTGLSAYCYTF

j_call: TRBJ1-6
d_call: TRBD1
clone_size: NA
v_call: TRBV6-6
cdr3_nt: TGTGCCAGCGGCCTGGCGACAGGGAGGAATTCACTCCTCCACTTT
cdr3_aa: CASGLATGRNSLLHF

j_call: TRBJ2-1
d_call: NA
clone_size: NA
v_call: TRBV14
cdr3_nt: TGTGCCAGCAGTCGTCGACAGGCGAGCCGGTTAAATGAGCAGTTCTTC
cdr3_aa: CASSRRQASRLNEQFF

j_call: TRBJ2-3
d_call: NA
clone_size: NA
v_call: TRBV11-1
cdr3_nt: TGTGTCAACAGCTCTGGGGGAAGCTCTGTTGGAGCCCGCATAGATACGCAGTATTTT
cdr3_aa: CVNSSGGSSVGARIDTQYF

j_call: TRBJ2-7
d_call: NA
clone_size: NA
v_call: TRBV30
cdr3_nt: TGTGCCCGGAGTGGAGGCAGGGCCTATGAGCAGTACTTC
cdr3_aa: CARSGGRAYEQYF

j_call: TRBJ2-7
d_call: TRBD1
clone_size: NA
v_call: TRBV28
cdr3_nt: TGTGCCAGTCCGCCACCGGACAGGGTCTTCCATGAGCAGTGTTTC
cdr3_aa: CASPPPDRVFHEQCF

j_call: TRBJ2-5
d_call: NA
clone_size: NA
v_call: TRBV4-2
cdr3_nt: TGTGACAGCAGCCAAGTACGGGGGGCGGGGGAGACCCAGTACTTT
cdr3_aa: CDSSQVRGAGETQYF

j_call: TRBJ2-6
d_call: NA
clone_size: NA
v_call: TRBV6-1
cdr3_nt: TGTGCCAACAGTGGATACAGAGGTCCTACCTCTGAGGCCAACGTCCTGACTTTC
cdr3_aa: CANSGYRGPTSEANVLTF

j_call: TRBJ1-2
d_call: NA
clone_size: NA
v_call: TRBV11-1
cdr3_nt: TGTGCCAGCACCTTCAAGGGTTTTGGTTATGGCTACACCTTC
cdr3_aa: CASTFKGFGYGYTF

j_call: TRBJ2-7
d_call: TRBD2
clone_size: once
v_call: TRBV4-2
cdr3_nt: TGTACCAGCAGCCAAGGGGCGGGGGGATCCTACGAGCAGTACTTC
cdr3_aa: CTSSQGAGGSYEQYF

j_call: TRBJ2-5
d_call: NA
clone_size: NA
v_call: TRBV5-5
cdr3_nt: TGTGCTTGCAGCCTGGGTACAGAGACCCAGTACTTC
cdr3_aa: CACSLGTETQYF

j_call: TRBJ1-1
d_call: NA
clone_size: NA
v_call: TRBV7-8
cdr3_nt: TGTGCCAGCAGCTTAGAGGGTATAGTTGAAGCTTTCTTT
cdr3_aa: CASSLEGIVEAFF

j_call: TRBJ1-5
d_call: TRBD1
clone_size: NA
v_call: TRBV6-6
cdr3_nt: TGTGCCAGCACCCTGACAGGGGGGGGTAATCAGCCCCAGCATTTT
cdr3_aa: CASTLTGGGNQPQHF

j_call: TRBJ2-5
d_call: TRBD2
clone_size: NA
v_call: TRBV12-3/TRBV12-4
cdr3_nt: TGTGCCAGCAGTTTAGCGCGGGAGACTAAGTACTTC
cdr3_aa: CASSLARETKYF

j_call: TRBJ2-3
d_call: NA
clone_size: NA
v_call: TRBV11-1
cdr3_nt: TGTGCCAGCAGCTCTGGGAAAAGCTCTTTTGGAGCCCGCACGGATACGCAGTATTTT
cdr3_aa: CASSSGKSSFGARTDTQYF

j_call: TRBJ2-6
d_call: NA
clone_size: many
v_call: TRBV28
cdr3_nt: TGTGCCAGCAGTTCCCGAGAATTAGGGGGGGCCAACGTCCTGACTTTC
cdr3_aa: CASSSRELGGANVLTF

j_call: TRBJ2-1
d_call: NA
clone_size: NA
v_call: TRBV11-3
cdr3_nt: TGTGCCAGCAGCCTAAGCGTCTCGAACAATGATCAGTTCTTC
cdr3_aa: CASSLSVSNNDQFF

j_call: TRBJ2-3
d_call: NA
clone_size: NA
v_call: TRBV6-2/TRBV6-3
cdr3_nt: TGTGCCAGCAGCCCCATGCGGGACAGACGACAGTATTTT
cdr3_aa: CASSPMRDRRQYF

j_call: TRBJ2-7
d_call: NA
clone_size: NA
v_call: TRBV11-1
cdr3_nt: TGTGCCAGCAGTCCAGCCAGCTACGAGCAGTATTTC
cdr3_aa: CASSPASYEQYF

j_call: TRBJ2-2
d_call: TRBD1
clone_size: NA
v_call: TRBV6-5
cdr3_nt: TGTGCCAGCAGTCCGGGACAGGCCGGTATTAGGAACATCGGGGAACTGTTTTTT
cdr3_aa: CASSPGQAGIRNIGELFF

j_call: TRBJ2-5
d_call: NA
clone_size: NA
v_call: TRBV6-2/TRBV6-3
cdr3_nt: TGTGCCAGCAGTTACCCTCAGCATGAGACCCAGTACTTC
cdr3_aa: CASSYPQHETQYF

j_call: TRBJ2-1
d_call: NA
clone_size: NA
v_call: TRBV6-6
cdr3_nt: TGTGCCAGCAGTTACTCGGTAGGACAGAGCATACACAGTGAGCAGTTCTTC
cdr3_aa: CASSYSVGQSIHSEQFF

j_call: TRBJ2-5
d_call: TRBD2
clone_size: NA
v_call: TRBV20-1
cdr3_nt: TGCAGTGCCCTAAGTGTCAGCGGGAAGGTAGGGGAGACCCAGTACTTC
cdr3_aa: CSALSVSGKVGETQYF

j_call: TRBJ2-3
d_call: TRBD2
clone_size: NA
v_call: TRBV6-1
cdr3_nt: TGTGCCAGCAGTGGCCTAGCGGGAAGTCCAGATACGCGGTATTTT
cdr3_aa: CASSGLAGSPDTRYF

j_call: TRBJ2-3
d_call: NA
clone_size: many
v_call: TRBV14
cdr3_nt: TGTGCCAGCAGCCACCCAGGGGATATAGATACGCAGTATTTT
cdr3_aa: CASSHPGDIDTQYF

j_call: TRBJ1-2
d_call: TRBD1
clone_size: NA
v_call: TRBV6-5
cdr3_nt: TGTGCCAGCATTTACTCATGGGACAGCTATGGCTACACCTTC
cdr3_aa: CASIYSWDSYGYTF

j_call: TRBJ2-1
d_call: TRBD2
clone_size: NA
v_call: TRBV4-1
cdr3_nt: TGCGCCAGCAGCCCCGAACTAGCGGGGGTTTACAATGGGCTGTTCTTC
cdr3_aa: CASSPELAGVYNGLFF

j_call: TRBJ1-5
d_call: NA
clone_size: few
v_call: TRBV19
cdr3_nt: TGTGCCAGTAGTATAGAGGGCAGGGGCCCCCTTTATCAGCCCCAGCATTTT
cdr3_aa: CASSIEGRGPLYQPQHF

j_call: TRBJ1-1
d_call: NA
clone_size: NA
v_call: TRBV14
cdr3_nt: TGTGCCAGGGGCCCCACACTTGGGGTAGGCACTGAAGCTTTCTTT
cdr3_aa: CARGPTLGVGTEAFF

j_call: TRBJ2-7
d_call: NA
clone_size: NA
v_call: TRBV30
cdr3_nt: TGTGCCTGGAGTGGATCCCCTCTGGCGGGCGAGCAGTACTTC
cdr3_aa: CAWSGSPLAGEQYF

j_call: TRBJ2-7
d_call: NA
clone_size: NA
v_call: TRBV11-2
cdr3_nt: TGTTCCAGCACTAAAGGGGTTGAGCAGTATTTC
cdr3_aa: CSSTKGVEQYF

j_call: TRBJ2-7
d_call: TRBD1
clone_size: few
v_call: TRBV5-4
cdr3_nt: TGTGCCAACAGCTTGACGGGACAGGATCTCTACGAGCAGTATTTC
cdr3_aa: CANSLTGQDLYEQYF

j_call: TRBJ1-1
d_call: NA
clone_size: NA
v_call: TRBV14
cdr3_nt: TGTGCCAGCAGTTTCAGGGGCTCGGGGAACACTGAAGCGTTCTTT
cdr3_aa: CASSFRGSGNTEAFF

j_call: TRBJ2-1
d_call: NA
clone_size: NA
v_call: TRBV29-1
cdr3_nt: TGCAGCGTGGAATTTTTGGACCTAGCAGAGTACAATGAGCAGTTCTTC
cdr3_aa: CSVEFLDLAEYNEQFF

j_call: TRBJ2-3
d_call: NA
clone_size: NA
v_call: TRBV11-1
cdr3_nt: TGTGCCAGCAACTTAATCAGGTCAGATACGCAGTATTTT
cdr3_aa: CASNLIRSDTQYF

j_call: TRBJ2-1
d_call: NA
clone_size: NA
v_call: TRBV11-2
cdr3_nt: TGTGCCAGCAGCGCCCACGTTTTATGGCGAAATCCATTCGACAATGAGCAGTTCTTC
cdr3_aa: CASSAHVLWRNPFDNEQFF

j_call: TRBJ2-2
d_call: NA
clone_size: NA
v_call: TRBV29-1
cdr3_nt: TGCAGCGTTGGAATAGCGAGTACCGGGGAGCTGTTTTTT
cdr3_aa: CSVGIASTGELFF

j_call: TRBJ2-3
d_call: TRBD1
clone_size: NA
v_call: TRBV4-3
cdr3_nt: TGTGCCAGCAGCCACCGACAGGGGGGGACAGATACGCAGTTTTTT
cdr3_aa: CASSHRQGGTDTQFF

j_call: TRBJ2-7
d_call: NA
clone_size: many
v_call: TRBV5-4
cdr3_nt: TGTGCCAGCAGCTCTAACCAAGAAGGGAACGAGCAGTACTTC
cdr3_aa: CASSSNQEGNEQYF

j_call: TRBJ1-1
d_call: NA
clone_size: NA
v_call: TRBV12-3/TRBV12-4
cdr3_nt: TGTGCCAGCAGTATGGTGGATAGGGACACTGAGGCTTTCTTT
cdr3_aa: CASSMVDRDTEAFF

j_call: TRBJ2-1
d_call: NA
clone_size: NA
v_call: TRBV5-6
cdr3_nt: TGTGCTAGCAGCTTTGGGCTAGCGAGAGTCAGCTCCTACAATGAGCAGTTCTTC
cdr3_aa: CASSFGLARVSSYNEQFF

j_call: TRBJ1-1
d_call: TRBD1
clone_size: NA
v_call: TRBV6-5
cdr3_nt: TGTGCCGTACAACAGGGGCGGAATACTGAAGTTTTCTTT
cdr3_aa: CAVQQGRNTEVFF

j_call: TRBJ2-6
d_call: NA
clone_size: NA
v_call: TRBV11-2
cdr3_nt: TGTGCCACCCAGCGACCGCGCTCTAGGACCAACGTCCTGACTTTC
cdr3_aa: CATQRPRSRTNVLTF

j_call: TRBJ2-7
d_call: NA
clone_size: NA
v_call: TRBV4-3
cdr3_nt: TGCGCCAGCGGCCAAGAGCCGGGGGGCGTGCAGTACTTC
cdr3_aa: CASGQEPGGVQYF

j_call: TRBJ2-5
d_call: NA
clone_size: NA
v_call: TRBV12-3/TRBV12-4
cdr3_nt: TGTGCCAACAATTTAATAGTGGGAGAGACCCAGTACTTC
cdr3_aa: CANNLIVGETQYF

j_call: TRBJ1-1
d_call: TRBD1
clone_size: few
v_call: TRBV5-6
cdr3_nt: TGTACTAGCAGCGCACGACAGGGGCGGACTGAAGCTTTCTTT
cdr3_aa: CTSSARQGRTEAFF

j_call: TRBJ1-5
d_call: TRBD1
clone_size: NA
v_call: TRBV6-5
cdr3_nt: TGTACCAGCAGCCCCCGGACAGGGGTAATTAGCAATCAGCCCCAGCATTTT
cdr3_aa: CTSSPRTGVISNQPQHF

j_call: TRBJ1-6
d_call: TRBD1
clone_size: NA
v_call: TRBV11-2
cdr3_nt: TGTGTCAGCAGCCGCGATGACAGGGCCTATTCACCCCTCCACTTT
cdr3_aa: CVSSRDDRAYSPLHF

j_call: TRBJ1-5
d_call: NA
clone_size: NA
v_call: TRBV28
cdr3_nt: TGTGTCACCAACATAAGGGGACAGCCCCAGCATTTT
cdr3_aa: CVTNIRGQPQHF

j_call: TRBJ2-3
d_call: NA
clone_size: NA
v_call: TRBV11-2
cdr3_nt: TGTGCCAGCAGCTTAGATCTGAGGGAAACTAGCACAGATACGCAGTATTTT
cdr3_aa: CASSLDLRETSTDTQYF

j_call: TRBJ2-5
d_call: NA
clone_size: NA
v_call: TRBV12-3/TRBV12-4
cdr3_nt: TGTGCCAGCAGTGTTTCTCCGGTAATAAAAGAGACCCAGTACTTC
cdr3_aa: CASSVSPVIKETQYF

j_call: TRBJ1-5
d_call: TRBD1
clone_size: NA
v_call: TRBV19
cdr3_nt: TGTGCCAGTAGTATAGGACAGGGAAGACGACAGCCCCAGCATTTT
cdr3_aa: CASSIGQGRRQPQHF

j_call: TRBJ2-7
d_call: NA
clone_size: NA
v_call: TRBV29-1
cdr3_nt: TGCAGCATTGAAGGGAGTCACGAGCAGTACTTC
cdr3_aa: CSIEGSHEQYF

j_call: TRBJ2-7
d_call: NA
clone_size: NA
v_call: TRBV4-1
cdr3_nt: TGCGCCAGCAGTCAAGATAGTGACAAGGAGGAGCAGTACTTC
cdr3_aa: CASSQDSDKEEQYF

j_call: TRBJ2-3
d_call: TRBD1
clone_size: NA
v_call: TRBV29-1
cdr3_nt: TGCAGCGTCAAAATAGGGGGCATCACAGATACGCAGTATTTT
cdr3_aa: CSVKIGGITDTQYF

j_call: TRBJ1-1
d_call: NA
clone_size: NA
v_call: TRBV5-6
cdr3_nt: TGTGCCAGCAACTTGGGGGGGACGGGGGCCCCTGGAGCTTTCTTT
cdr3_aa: CASNLGGTGAPGAFF